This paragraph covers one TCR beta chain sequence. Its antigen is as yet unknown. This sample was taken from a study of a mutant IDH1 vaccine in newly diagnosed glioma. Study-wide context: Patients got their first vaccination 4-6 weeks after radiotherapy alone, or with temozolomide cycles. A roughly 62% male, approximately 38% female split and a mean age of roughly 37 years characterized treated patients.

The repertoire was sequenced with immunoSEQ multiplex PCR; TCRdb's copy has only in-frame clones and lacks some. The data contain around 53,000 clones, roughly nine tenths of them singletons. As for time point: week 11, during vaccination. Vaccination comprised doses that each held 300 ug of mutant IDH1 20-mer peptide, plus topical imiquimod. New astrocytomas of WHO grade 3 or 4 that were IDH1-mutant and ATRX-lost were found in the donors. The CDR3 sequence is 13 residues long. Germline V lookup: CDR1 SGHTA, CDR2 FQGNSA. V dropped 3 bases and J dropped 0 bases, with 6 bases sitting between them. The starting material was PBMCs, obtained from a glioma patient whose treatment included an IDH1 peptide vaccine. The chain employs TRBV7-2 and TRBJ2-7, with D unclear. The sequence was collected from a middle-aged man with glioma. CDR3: CASSLIFSYEQYF. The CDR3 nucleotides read TGTGCCAGCAGCTTGATCTTCTCCTACGAGCAGTACTTC.